This T cell receptor (beta chain) stems from a study of OX40 agonist ivuxolimab in advanced cancers. Broader study findings: Dose levels from 0.1 to 3.0 mg/kg saw CD4+ and CD8+ blood T cells expand clonally by week 6. Clonal expansion was among the lowest in partial responders at 0.1-3.0 mg/kg, especially CD8+.

Germline V CDR1 and CDR2: LGHNA, YSLEER. This CDR3 comprises 15 residues. Losses at the gene ends were 1 base for V and 4 bases for J; bases not matched to a gene: 5. Clones were sequenced by immunoSEQ multiplex PCR, and TCRdb holds only the in-frame ones, with some missing. The profile covers around 80,000 clones, with 86% appearing a single time and 0.8% to 1% taken by the ten largest. This clone has just a few counts. No antigen is known for it. This TCR came from an adult with an advanced solid tumor such as melanoma, head and neck, liver or kidney cancer. The chain employs TRBV4-3 and TRBJ2-3, with 7 bases aligning to TRBD1. Sequenced material: CD4+ or CD8+ T cells sorted from blood, taken in a trial of the OX40 agonist ivuxolimab. The CDR3 DNA sequence: TGCGCCAGCAGCCAAGCAGGGGGAGTCGCAGATACGCAGTATTTT. Residues: CASSQAGGVADTQYF.